Following are 24 T cell receptor beta chains from one sample sequenced in a study of OX40 agonist ivuxolimab in advanced cancers. Library creation used the immunoSEQ multiplex PCR assay. This is the immuneACCESS table as TCRdb keeps it, with only in-frame sequences that have V and J called. A part of the clones is gone; compared with another copy, unresolved V genes explain less than half, and the rest is unexplained. The sample table shows some 100,000 clones, and 91% are seen once. The ten most abundant clones make up 0.54% of the sample. Sequences were derived from CD4+ or CD8+ T cells sorted from blood, sampled in a trial of the OX40 agonist ivuxolimab. The receptors shown here come from an adult with an advanced solid tumor such as melanoma, head and neck, liver or kidney cancer.

The DNA for the CDR3 is TGCGCCAGCGGGGTGGGAGATCAGCCCCAGCATTTT. Amino acids: CASGVGDQPQHF. This chain links TRBV10-2 with TRBJ1-5; D is ambiguous. The length of the CDR3 is 12 residues. V lost 8 bases and J 5 bases, leaving 10 bases between the germline ends. The V gene's germline CDR1 is WSHSY and CDR2 SAAADI.

This sequence joins TRBV6-6 and TRBJ2-7; 13 nucleotides agree with TRBD2. CDR3 length equals 16 residues. Losses at the gene ends were 4 bases for V and 3 bases for J; bases not matched to a gene: 6. In germline, CDR1 is MNHNY, CDR2 SVGAGI (reference sequence). Written as DNA, the CDR3 is TGTGCCAGCAGTTCCTCGGGACTAGCGGGGAACTACGAGCAGTACTTC. It translates to CASSSSGLAGNYEQYF.

This chain joins TRBV5-1 and TRBJ2-3; tentative D call: TRBD2 (5 bases). CDR1 SGHRS and CDR2 YFSETQ come from the germline V gene. V lost 4 bases to trimming and J lost 7 bases, with 16 bases between them. The CDR3 is 14 amino acids. The CDR3 coding sequence is TGCGCCAGCAGCCCGTCATCCGGGGAGAATACGCAGTATTTT. Encoded protein: CASSPSSGENTQYF.

The chain carries TRBV28 and TRBJ2-3; D remains ambiguous. CDR3 size: 14 residues. Germline lookup yields CDR1 MDHEN and CDR2 SYDVKM. V lost 4 bases and J 5 bases, leaving 13 bases between the germline ends. Here the CDR3 DNA reads TGTGCCAGCAGTTATAGGCAGCCCCGAGATACGCAGTATTTT. Protein sequence: CASSYRQPRDTQYF. The complete variable domain, with remaining parts taken from reference TRBV28 and TRBJ2-3, reads DVKVTQSSRYLVKRTGEKVFLECVQDMDHENMFWYRQDPGLGLRLIYFSYDVKMKEKGDIPEGYSVSREKKERFSLILESASTNQTSMYLCASSYRQPRDTQYFGPGTRLTVL.

V gene TRBV18 combines with J gene TRBJ2-1, with 13 bases matching TRBD2. The junction had 5 bases not matched to a gene; V was cut back by 4 bases and J by 8 bases. From germline, CDR1 is KGHSH and CDR2 LQKENI. The CDR3 has 15 amino acids. Here the CDR3 reads CASSQGLAGNYEQFF. The DNA for the CDR3 is TGTGCCAGCTCACAGGGACTAGCGGGAAACTATGAGCAGTTCTTC.

A note on this clone: One end of the junction fails to match germline, which may point to a read error. The chain is built from TRBV7-3 and TRBJ2-2, with TRBD1 matching over 7 bases. The CDR3 is 14 amino acids. CDR1 is SGHTA, CDR2 FQGTGA, per germline. CDR3 coding DNA: TGTGCCAGCAGCATAACAGGGGACACCGGGGAGCTGTTTTTT. It yields the protein CASSITGDTGELFF.

This clone occurred once. The chain carries TRBV5-8 and TRBJ2-5; TRBD2 matches 13 bases. The CDR3 contains 16 residues. Trimming cost V 3 bases and J 5 bases; bases outside gene matches: 7. CDR1 and CDR2 from the germline V gene are SGHTS and YDEGEE. The CDR3 spells CASSYGLAGDGETQYF. The CDR3, as DNA: TGTGCCAGCAGCTATGGACTAGCGGGAGATGGGGAGACCCAGTACTTC.

The chain joins TRBV19 to TRBJ2-6; 7 positions agree with TRBD2. Germline-derived CDR1 and CDR2 are LNHDA and SQIVND (reference sequence). This CDR3 contains 16 residues. With 4 bases clipped from V and 1 base from J, the junction kept 4 bases outside the gene matches. The CDR3 DNA is TGTGCCAGTAGTACTGGGCGGGGGTCTGGGGCCAACGTCCTGACTTTC. This translates into CASSTGRGSGANVLTF. The variable domain in full, completed from reference TRBV19 and TRBJ2-6, reads DGGITQSPKYLFRKEGQNVTLSCEQNLNHDAMYWYRQDPGQGLRLIYYSQIVNDFQKGDIAEGYSVSREKKESFPLTVTSAQKNPTAFYLCASSTGRGSGANVLTFGAGSRLTVL.

This chain uses TRBV9 with TRBJ2-3; D gene uncertain. CDR1 and CDR2 from the germline V gene are SGDLS and YYNGEE. Between the trimmed V and J ends, which lost 1 base and 8 bases, there was a span of 11 bases. The CDR3 is made up of 13 amino acids. The CDR3 here is CASSVSYPGTQYF. The CDR3 nucleotides read TGTGCCAGCAGCGTATCATACCCAGGTACGCAGTATTTT. Full variable domain (rest looked up from reference TRBV9 and TRBJ2-3): DSGVTQTPKHLITATGQRVTLRCSPRSGDLSVYWYQQSLDQGLQFLIQYYNGEERAKGNILERFSAQQFPDLHSELNLSSLELGDSALYFCASSVSYPGTQYFGPGTRLTVL.

The V and J genes are TRBV9 and TRBJ2-7; 8 nucleotides align to TRBD2. Germline lookup yields CDR1 SGDLS and CDR2 YYNGEE. CDR3 length: 14 residues. J lost 1 base, V lost 4 bases, and 4 bases had no gene match. As DNA, the CDR3 is TGTGCCAGCAGCCCCAGACTAGCGTCCTACGAGCAGTACTTC. As protein: CASSPRLASYEQYF.

V gene TRBV11-3 combines with J gene TRBJ2-1; 8 nucleotides align to TRBD2. J lost 6 bases, V lost 1 base, and 2 bases had no gene match. Germline values: CDR1 SGHNT, CDR2 YENEEA. The CDR3 is made up of 14 amino acids. The CDR3 bases are TGTGCCAGCAGCTTAGCTAGCGGGTCCAATGAGCAGTTCTTC. It translates to CASSLASGSNEQFF.

The chain is built from TRBV27 and TRBJ2-7, with TRBD2 matching 8 bases. CDR1 and CDR2 (germline): MNHEY, SMNVEV (reference sequence). V lost 3 bases, J lost 8 bases, and 9 bases stayed unmatched. CDR3 length equals 14 residues. CDR3 region: CASSFREGLGKQYF. DNA for the CDR3: TGTGCCAGCAGTTTCCGGGAGGGCCTCGGGAAGCAGTACTTC.

CDR3 residues: CASSEGYRVQETQYF. CDR3 nucleotide sequence: TGTGCCAGCAGTGAAGGATATAGGGTCCAAGAGACCCAGTACTTC. The chain has TRBV2 and TRBJ2-5, with D hard to call. The V gene's germline CDR1 is SNHLY and CDR2 FYNNEI. V was clipped by 1 base and J by 1 base, with 10 bases between them. CDR3 size: 15 residues.

The chain combines TRBV30 with TRBJ2-1; 8 bases are shared with TRBD2. The CDR3 spans 14 residues. The J segment lost 3 bases and the V segment lost 4 bases, leaving 5 bases of the junction unmatched. Looked up from germline, CDR1 is GTSNPN and CDR2 is SVGIG (reference sequence). CDR3 in DNA: TGTGCCTGGACCTTAGCGGGATTCTACAATGAGCAGTTCTTC. Amino acids: CAWTLAGFYNEQFF.

This clone was picked up one time. The rearrangement links TRBV11-1 to TRBJ2-7; 9 bases agree with TRBD2. CDR3 length: 16 amino acids. The junction had 10 bases not matched to a gene; V was cut back by 5 bases and J by 2 bases. Germline CDR1 SGHAT, CDR2 FQDESV (reference sequence). The CDR3 nucleotides are TGTGCCAGCAGCGCCACCGCGGGAGGGTGGGCCTACGAGCAGTACTTC. Translated: CASSATAGGWAYEQYF.

This rearrangement joins TRBV28 to TRBJ1-1; D is unclear. The CDR3 contains 12 residues. The ends were cut back, 4 bases at V and 0 bases at J, with 3 bases in the middle. Germline values: CDR1 MDHEN, CDR2 SYDVKM. The CDR3 nucleotides read TGTGCCAGCAGTTATCTGAACACTGAAGCTTTCTTT. Translating gives CASSYLNTEAFF.

The chain is built from TRBV28 and TRBJ1-2; D uncertain. The CDR3 length is 13 residues. V dropped 5 bases and J dropped 8 bases, with 15 bases sitting between them. Per the germline V gene, CDR1 is MDHEN and CDR2 is SYDVKM. The CDR3 loop is CASSPDRTGGYTF. The CDR3 DNA reads TGTGCCAGCAGTCCGGACCGCACGGGCGGCTACACCTTC.

This clone was seen a single time. The chain has TRBV2 and TRBJ1-1, with D possibly matching TRBD1 (5 bases). V was pared by 5 bases and J by 4 bases, with 14 bases between. The CDR3 is 14 amino acids. In germline, CDR1 is SNHLY, CDR2 FYNNEI. CDR3 amino acids: CASSFDGGTTEAFF. The CDR3 coding sequence is TGTGCCAGCAGTTTTGACGGAGGGACCACTGAAGCTTTCTTT.

The chain employs TRBV29-1 and TRBJ2-3, with D hard to call. V lost 1 base to trimming and J lost 4 bases, with 9 bases between them. Per the germline V gene, CDR1 is SQVTM and CDR2 is ANQGSEA. The CDR3 runs 13 residues. CDR3 sequence: CSVEARFADTQYF. The CDR3 DNA sequence: TGCAGCGTTGAAGCGCGGTTTGCAGATACGCAGTATTTT.

This CDR3 is CASSPTGGFNEKLFF. As DNA, the CDR3 is TGCGCCAGCAGTCCCACAGGAGGGTTTAATGAAAAACTGTTTTTT. The V gene is TRBV4-3, the J gene TRBJ1-4, with D perhaps TRBD1 (5 bases). V gave up 6 bases and J gave up 4 bases, with 15 bases separating them. In germline, CDR1 is LGHNA, CDR2 YSLEER. This CDR3 has 15 amino acids.

The chain combines TRBV11-2 with TRBJ2-1; a possible D gene is TRBD2 (6 bases). The germline CDR1 and CDR2 sequences are SGHAT and FQNNGV. CDR3 length: 12 residues. V gave up 5 bases and J gave up 12 bases, with 14 bases separating them. Here the CDR3 reads CASSPRAGRQFF. The CDR3 DNA reads TGTGCCAGCAGCCCCAGGGCGGGGCGGCAGTTCTTC.

The chain uses TRBV7-6 and TRBJ2-7; no definite D call. The germline gives CDR1 SGHVS, CDR2 FNYEAQ. The CDR3 sequence is 13 residues long. Between the trimmed V and J ends, which lost 1 base and 6 bases, there was a span of 10 bases. For the CDR3, the DNA is TGTGCCAGCAGCTTAGGACATCCTTCCGAGCAGTACTTC. This translates into CASSLGHPSEQYF.

The rearrangement uses TRBV19 and TRBJ2-3; TRBD1 matches 10 bases. This CDR3 is built from 15 residues. Germline CDR1 and CDR2: LNHDA and SQIVND (reference sequence). Trimming took 5 bases from V and 5 from J; bases not matched to a gene: 7. CDR3 sequence reads: CASSRWTGGVDTQYF. As DNA, the CDR3 is TGTGCCAGTAGTCGGTGGACAGGGGGAGTAGATACGCAGTATTTT.

The chain couples TRBV19 to TRBJ2-1; 10 bases agree with TRBD2. Germline lookup yields CDR1 LNHDA and CDR2 SQIVND (reference sequence). V shed 3 bases, J shed 11 bases, and the junction held 10 bases outside the gene matches. The CDR3 length is 15 residues. The CDR3 sequence: CASSMRAGGRLQQFF. The CDR3 DNA reads as TGTGCCAGTAGTATGAGAGCGGGAGGGCGACTCCAGCAGTTCTTC.